These 32 T cell receptor beta chains came from one sample sequenced in a study of OX40 agonist ivuxolimab in advanced cancers. The table came from immunoSEQ multiplex PCR; TCRdb's copy has only in-frame clones and leaves some out. The sample lists fewer than 85,000 clones; about 83% were seen once. The sequenced sample was CD4+ or CD8+ T cells sorted from blood, obtained in a trial of the OX40 agonist ivuxolimab. The receptor source for this set is an adult with an advanced solid tumor such as melanoma, head and neck, liver or kidney cancer.

The V and J genes are TRBV30 and TRBJ2-3; D remains ambiguous. Trimming removed 5 bases from V and 0 bases from J, with 6 bases in between. Per the germline V gene, CDR1 is GTSNPN and CDR2 is SVGIG (reference sequence). The CDR3 contains 12 residues. Here the CDR3 reads CAWGDSTDTQYF. Here the CDR3 DNA reads TGTGCCTGGGGCGACAGCACAGATACGCAGTATTTT.

The chain recombines TRBV6-5 with TRBJ1-2; D is unresolved. This CDR3 has 13 residues. Germline V CDR1 and CDR2: MNHEY, SVGAGI. V was trimmed by 2 bases and J by 8 bases, leaving 12 bases between them. Here the CDR3 reads CASSYNRESGYTF. As DNA, the CDR3 is TGTGCCAGCAGTTACAATCGGGAATCGGGCTACACCTTC.

V is TRBV2 and J is TRBJ2-5; 9 positions agree with TRBD2. This CDR3 contains 15 residues. V lost 8 bases to trimming and J lost 2 bases; unmatched junction nucleotides: 9. Germline V gene data show CDR1 as SNHLY and CDR2 as FYNNEI. CDR3 loop: CASFPGLAFQETQYF. The CDR3 DNA sequence: TGTGCCAGCTTTCCGGGACTAGCTTTTCAAGAGACCCAGTACTTC.

V usage is TRBV10-1 and J usage is TRBJ2-5; the D call may be TRBD1 or TRBD2 (5 bases each). The CDR3 runs 14 residues. Trimming stripped 2 bases from V and 4 bases from J, with 11 bases between. The germline gives CDR1 WNHNN, CDR2 SYGVQD (reference sequence). CDR3 amino acids: CASSESRERETQYF. CDR3 DNA: TGCGCCAGCAGTGAGAGCAGGGAGCGAGAGACCCAGTACTTC.

The table lists this clone with a count of one. The chain links TRBV20-1 to TRBJ2-4, with D hard to call. V lost 5 bases to trimming and J lost 3 bases, with 5 bases between them. CDR3 length: 11 residues. Germline lookup yields CDR1 DFQATT and CDR2 SNEGSKA (reference sequence). The CDR3, as DNA: TGCAGTGCTCGAGTCAAAAACATTCAGTACTTC. Residues: CSARVKNIQYF.

This clone was counted once. The chain couples TRBV19 to TRBJ1-2; TRBD1 matches at 7 bases. The V segment lost 6 bases and the J segment 5 bases; nucleotides outside the gene matches: 9. The germline CDR1 and CDR2 sequences are LNHDA and SQIVND (reference sequence). This CDR3 spans 14 amino acids. CDR3 DNA sequence: TGTGCCAGTAGCCTCACTCTGACAGGGTATGGCTACACCTTC. It specifies CASSLTLTGYGYTF.

The J gene is TRBJ2-3, the V gene TRBV7-6, with D unresolved. The germline gives CDR1 SGHVS, CDR2 FNYEAQ. This CDR3 region has 16 residues. Trimming left V 5 bases short and J 2 bases short, with 17 bases between. The CDR3 spells CASSPGPNTYTDTQYF. The CDR3 nucleotides are TGTGCCAGCAGCCCAGGCCCGAACACCTACACAGATACGCAGTATTTT.

Turning to this clone: The identical CDR3 is also encoded by other nucleotide sequences in the sample. The CDR3 DNA is TGTGCCAGCAGCGCTAGCGGAAGCTCCTACAATGAGCAGTTCTTC. This translates into CASSASGSSYNEQFF. This rearrangement joins TRBV9 to TRBJ2-1; 7 bases are shared with TRBD2. Germline V gene data show CDR1 as SGDLS and CDR2 as YYNGEE. CDR3 length: 15 amino acids. With V trimmed by 3 bases and J by 0 bases, 3 bases remained unmatched.

The chain recombines TRBV6-5 with TRBJ2-2; TRBD1 matches 8 bases. The CDR3 covers 14 residues. The germline gives CDR1 MNHEY, CDR2 SVGAGI. V shed 6 bases, J shed 6 bases, and the junction held 6 bases outside the gene matches. DNA of the CDR3: TGTGCCAGCAGCCTCGACAGGGGCGCCGGGGAGCTGTTTTTT. The encoded protein is CASSLDRGAGELFF.

The chain links TRBV28 to TRBJ1-1, with 7 bases aligning to TRBD1. This CDR3 has 14 residues. The junction had 7 bases not matched to a gene; V was cut back by 7 bases and J by 2 bases. Germline V CDR1 and CDR2: MDHEN, SYDVKM. CDR3 bases: TGTGCCAGCACCTCGGACAGGAGAAACACTGAAGCTTTCTTT. As protein: CASTSDRRNTEAFF.

This chain links TRBV11-3 with TRBJ2-5; 8 positions agree with TRBD1. The closer fit of TRBJ2-7 to the DNA end suggests the J call may be wrong. Germline-derived CDR1 and CDR2 are SGHNT and YENEEA. The CDR3 has 15 amino acids. The CDR3 coding sequence is TGTGCCAGCAGCTTAGGGGGACAGGCGGGCTACGAGCAGTACTTC. Protein sequence: CASSLGGQAGYEQYF.

DNA of the CDR3: TGTGCCAGCAGTGAAGTGGGTAGGGGGACCCAGTACTTC. Its protein product is CASSEVGRGTQYF. V and J are TRBV6-1 and TRBJ2-5; weak D call: TRBD1 (5 bases). CDR3 length equals 13 residues. Germline V gene sequence: CDR1 MNHNS, CDR2 SASEGT. The V gene lost 1 base and the J gene lost 7 bases, with 10 bases spanning the gap.

A single count supports this clone. The chain has TRBV6-5 and TRBJ2-3, with 8 bases aligning to TRBD1. V dropped 6 bases and J dropped 1; count of bases not matched to a gene: 3. The length of the CDR3 is 14 residues. Germline V gives CDR1 MNHEY, CDR2 SVGAGI. CDR3 region: CASSTTGGTDTQYF. DNA of the CDR3: TGTGCCAGCAGCACGACAGGGGGCACAGATACGCAGTATTTT.

Within the sample, this clone is medium-sized. V usage is TRBV2 and J usage is TRBJ1-1; D call uncertain. The V end lost 8 bases, the J end lost 2 bases, and 12 bases lay between the germline ends. CDR1 is SNHLY, CDR2 FYNNEI, per germline. The CDR3 length is 13 residues. CDR3 DNA: TGTGCCAGCGAGGTCCGGGGAAACACTGAAGCTTTCTTT. Encoded protein: CASEVRGNTEAFF.

This clone was counted only a few times. In DNA form, the CDR3 reads TGTGCCAGCAGCTTGATGGGGGGAGGAAACACCATATATTTT. Its protein is CASSLMGGGNTIYF. This rearrangement joins TRBV5-6 to TRBJ1-3; the D gene is possibly TRBD1 (5 bases). The ends were cut back, 1 base at V and 4 bases at J, with 9 bases in the middle. The CDR3 runs to 14 residues. Per germline, CDR1 SGHDT and CDR2 YYEEEE.

The rearrangement links TRBV4-3 to TRBJ2-3; 14 bases align to TRBD2. The CDR3 contains 17 residues. Per the germline V gene, CDR1 is LGHNA and CDR2 is YSLEER. V lost 7 bases to trimming and J lost 4 bases; unmatched junction nucleotides: 10. The CDR3 sequence is CASTPSGLAGGSDTQYF. The CDR3 bases are TGCGCCAGCACCCCTTCCGGACTAGCGGGAGGATCAGATACGCAGTATTTT.

J is TRBJ2-5 and V is TRBV7-6; unclear D gene. Germline V gives CDR1 SGHVS, CDR2 FNYEAQ. This CDR3 contains 15 residues. V lost 3 bases, J lost 4 bases, and 15 bases lay in between. The CDR3 DNA sequence: TGTGCCAGCAGCTTCACGCCCCAGGTACCAGAGACCCAGTACTTC. It is translated as CASSFTPQVPETQYF.

The rearrangement joins TRBV11-3 to TRBJ2-2; the match to TRBD2 covers 8 bases. The CDR3 has 15 residues. Germline CDR1 is SGHNT and CDR2 is YENEEA. Germline trimming cut 5 bases from V and 4 bases from J; bases unmatched to any gene: 6. DNA of the CDR3: TGTGCCAGCAGCCCAGACGGGAGGGTCACCGGGGAGCTGTTTTTT. Its protein product is CASSPDGRVTGELFF. Based on the CDR3 plus reference TRBV11-3 and TRBJ2-2, the full variable domain is EAGVVQSPRYKIIEKKQPVAFWCNPISGHNTLYWYLQNLGQGPELLIRYENEEAVDDSQLPKDRFSAERLKGVDSTLKIQPAELGDSAVYLCASSPDGRVTGELFFGEGSRLTVL.

The chain employs TRBV6-5 and TRBJ2-7, with a weak D call TRBD2 (5 bases). Germline lookup yields CDR1 MNHEY and CDR2 SVGAGI. V lost 2 bases and J lost 7, with 15 bases in between. The CDR3 has 14 residues. The CDR3 here is CASSYPTPTGEQYF. The CDR3 DNA reads TGTGCCAGCAGTTACCCCACCCCGACGGGGGAGCAGTACTTC.

This clone was counted a few times. V is TRBV5-8 and J is TRBJ1-6; D is undetermined. Between the trimmed V and J ends, which lost 4 bases and 0 bases, there was a span of 17 bases. CDR1 SGHTS and CDR2 YDEGEE come from the germline V gene. CDR3 size: 18 residues. The CDR3 loop reads CASSRLPGGSSYNSPLHF. The CDR3 nucleotides are TGTGCCAGCAGCCGGCTTCCGGGCGGTAGCTCCTATAATTCACCCCTCCACTTT.

Concerning this clone: One junction end disagrees with the germline gene, perhaps due to a read error. The V and J genes are TRBV11-2 and TRBJ2-1; 11 nucleotides line up with TRBD2. From germline, CDR1 is SGHAT and CDR2 FQNNGV. There are 15 residues in the CDR3. CDR3 nucleotides: TGTGCCAGCAGGTTAGCGGGAGGGCTGGGCAATGAGCAGTTCTTC. Protein: CASRLAGGLGNEQFF.

The chain uses TRBV7-2 and TRBJ2-1, with 7 nucleotides matching TRBD2. Germline CDR1 SGHTA, CDR2 FQGNSA. This CDR3 has 16 amino acids. V dropped 1 base and J dropped 4; count of bases not matched to a gene: 7. CDR3 nucleotide sequence: TGTGCCAGCAGCTTAGGTGAGCTAGCGGTTTACAATGAGCAGTTCTTC. It is translated as CASSLGELAVYNEQFF. Based on the CDR3 plus reference TRBV7-2 and TRBJ2-1, the full variable domain is GAGVSQSPSNKVTEKGKDVELRCDPISGHTALYWYRQSLGQGLEFLIYFQGNSAPDKSGLPSDRFSAERTGGSVSTLTIQRTQQEDSAVYLCASSLGELAVYNEQFFGPGTRLTVL.

The chain is built from TRBV7-9 and TRBJ1-2; 9 bases fit TRBD1. The V gene end was trimmed by 3 bases and the J gene end by 7 bases; junction bases not matched to a gene: 3. Germline V gene lookup returns CDR1 SEHNR and CDR2 FQNEAQ (reference sequence). There are 13 residues in the CDR3. Written as DNA, the CDR3 is TGTGCCAGCAGCTTGGGACAGGGCCTTGGCTACACCTTC. It encodes CASSLGQGLGYTF.

This chain links TRBV29-1 with TRBJ2-5, with a possible D match to TRBD1 (5 bases). CDR1 and CDR2 from the germline V gene are SQVTM and ANQGSEA. Trimming removed 7 bases at V and 6 bases at J, with 18 bases between. There are 13 residues in the CDR3. CDR3 region: CSATAPGIKTQYF. In nucleotides, the CDR3 is TGCAGCGCCACCGCGCCAGGGATAAAGACCCAGTACTTC.

This clone came up once. This sequence joins TRBV5-1 and TRBJ2-3; maybe TRBD1 (6 bases). The germline V gene encodes CDR1 SGHRS and CDR2 YFSETQ. This CDR3 region has 15 residues. V lost 5 bases and J 4 bases, leaving 17 bases between the germline ends. CDR3 bases: TGCGCCAGCAGGCGGTCGAATGGGGGCCCAGATACGCAGTATTTT. Translated, it gives CASRRSNGGPDTQYF.

This clone has only one observation. The chain recombines TRBV6-5 with TRBJ2-7, with D perhaps assigned TRBD1 or TRBD2 (6 bases each). With 7 bases removed from V and 4 bases from J, the gap between germline ends came to 20 bases. The germline V gene has CDR1 MNHEY and CDR2 SVGAGI. The CDR3 covers 15 residues. CDR3: CASNRGVPYSYEQYF. Here the CDR3 DNA reads TGTGCCAGCAATAGGGGGGTTCCTTATAGTTACGAGCAGTACTTC.

J is TRBJ2-7 and V is TRBV18, with a weak D call TRBD1 (6 bases). The germline V and J ends were trimmed by 3 bases and 2 bases, with 14 bases remaining between them. In germline, CDR1 is KGHSH, CDR2 LQKENI. The CDR3 length is 15 residues. For the CDR3, the DNA is TGTGCCAGCTCACCCACGGGACAAATTACCTACGAGCAGTACTTC. It specifies CASSPTGQITYEQYF.

The V and J genes are TRBV5-6 and TRBJ1-1; possible D gene TRBD1, 6 bases. The ends were cut back, 3 bases at V and 3 bases at J, with 12 bases in the middle. This CDR3 has 14 amino acids. Germline loops: CDR1 SGHDT, CDR2 YYEEEE. The chain's CDR3 is CASSSGAGDTEAFF. DNA for the CDR3: TGTGCCAGCAGCTCCGGGGCAGGGGACACTGAAGCTTTCTTT.

The chain links TRBV19 to TRBJ2-2, with 7 bases that match TRBD1. CDR3 length: 16 amino acids. Losses at the gene ends were 2 bases for V and 0 bases for J; bases not matched to a gene: 3. Per germline, CDR1 LNHDA and CDR2 SQIVND (reference sequence). CDR3 sequence: CASSIPQGSNTGELFF. CDR3 coding DNA: TGTGCCAGTAGTATACCACAGGGGTCGAACACCGGGGAGCTGTTTTTT. The whole variable domain, remainder taken from reference TRBV19 and TRBJ2-2, is DGGITQSPKYLFRKEGQNVTLSCEQNLNHDAMYWYRQDPGQGLRLIYYSQIVNDFQKGDIAEGYSVSREKKESFPLTVTSAQKNPTAFYLCASSIPQGSNTGELFFGEGSRLTVL.

The rearrangement joins TRBV28 to TRBJ1-1, with D possibly TRBD1 on 6 matching bases. CDR1 and CDR2 from the germline V gene are MDHEN and SYDVKM. V dropped 6 bases and J dropped 1 base, with 21 bases sitting between them. The CDR3 is 17 amino acids. CDR3 DNA sequence: TGTGCCAGCAGGCCGTTACCGGGACAAGGGGGGAACACTGAAGCTTTCTTT. This encodes CASRPLPGQGGNTEAFF.

The CDR3 coding sequence is TGCGCCAGCAGCTTCTTGTCCAACGAGCAGTACTTC. As protein: CASSFLSNEQYF. The J gene is TRBJ2-7, the V gene TRBV5-1; D remains unclear. Germline V gene lookup returns CDR1 SGHRS and CDR2 YFSETQ. V was clipped by 2 bases and J by 5 bases, with 8 bases between them. The CDR3 is made up of 12 amino acids.

The chain recombines TRBV11-3 with TRBJ1-5; D call uncertain. Germline V gene data show CDR1 as SGHNT and CDR2 as YENEEA. V lost 1 base, J lost 9 bases, and 16 bases lay in between. CDR3 length equals 15 residues. The CDR3 DNA follows: TGTGCCAGCAGCTTAGTGGAATGGCAAGTGGGGCCCCAGCATTTT. It is translated as CASSLVEWQVGPQHF.